One and the same sample provided the 12 T cell receptor beta chains below, sequenced in a study of T cells in Graves' hyperthyroidism and ophthalmopathy. It was RNA transcripts that yielded the amplified TCR beta CDR3 regions. HTBI primers were used for first-round RT-PCR of the TCR CDR3. TCRdb passed the multiplex PCR reads through MiXCR, listing each CDR3 protein once. The sample contains a few hundred thousand distinct CDR3 sequences, over 35% of which appear only once. The specimen was peripheral blood or thyroid tissue (not recorded which). The receptors derive from an adult woman with Graves' disease, either hyperthyroidism or ophthalmopathy (not recorded which).

The rearrangement links TRBV4-3 to TRBJ1-1; D is undetermined. The CDR3 runs to 16 residues. Germline V gene lookup returns CDR1 LGHNA and CDR2 YSLEER. Trimming left V 1 base short and J 0 bases short, with 12 bases between. The CDR3 protein is CASSQVNIGLNTEAFF. DNA for the CDR3: TGCGCCAGCAGCCAAGTTAATATAGGCCTGAACACTGAAGCTTTCTTT.

This clonotype was recorded many times. The chain uses TRBV12-3 or TRBV12-4 and TRBJ1-6; 11 nucleotides align to TRBD1. V trimming: 4 bases; J trimming: 7 bases; junction bases outside the gene matches: 3. CDR3 size: 15 residues. This CDR3 is CASSYGQGANSPLHF. CDR3 DNA: TGTGCCAGCAGTTATGGACAGGGGGCGAATTCACCCCTCCACTTT.

CDR3 nucleotide sequence: TGTGCCAGCAGTGGCCATAACTATGGCTACACCTTC. As protein: CASSGHNYGYTF. V is TRBV7-9 and J is TRBJ1-2; the D is unclear. The CDR3 extends over 12 amino acids. The V end lost 6 bases, the J end lost 1 base, and 6 bases lay between the germline ends. The germline CDR1 and CDR2 sequences are SEHNR and FQNEAQ (reference sequence).

This clonotype was counted at least ten times. This chain uses TRBV7-2 with TRBJ1-5; D might be TRBD1 (6 bases). The CDR3 totals 15 residues. The germline CDR1 and CDR2 sequences are SGHTA and FQGNSA. V dropped 3 bases and J dropped 7 bases, with 16 bases sitting between them. CDR3 coding DNA: TGTGCCAGCAGCTTCACTTGGGGGGCAGGCCAGCCCCAGCATTTT. Protein: CASSFTWGAGQPQHF.

The chain links TRBV29-1 to TRBJ2-7, with 9 bases matching TRBD1. CDR3 length: 14 residues. The V gene end was trimmed by 3 bases and the J gene end by 2 bases; junction bases not matched to a gene: 5. Germline V CDR1 and CDR2: SQVTM, ANQGSEA. For the CDR3, the DNA is TGCAGCGTTGACTCGACAGGGGGTGCCTACGAGCAGTACTTC. It is translated as CSVDSTGGAYEQYF.

The rearrangement links TRBV19 to TRBJ1-6, with D perhaps TRBD1 (6 bases). This CDR3 contains 17 residues. Germline CDR1 and CDR2: LNHDA and SQIVND (reference sequence). V was cut by 9 bases and J by 6 bases, with 24 bases left in between. The CDR3 DNA reads as TGTGCCAGCAGCGACGGAACGTACGGGACAACTAATTCACCCCTCCACTTT. Translating it yields CASSDGTYGTTNSPLHF.

The chain has TRBV7-2 and TRBJ2-7; D remains ambiguous. This CDR3 has 14 residues. Trimming cost V 1 base and J 4 bases, with 11 bases left between them. The V gene's germline CDR1 is SGHTA and CDR2 FQGNSA. The CDR3 sequence is CASSLGDGRYEQYF. The CDR3 coding sequence is TGTGCCAGCAGCTTAGGTGACGGAAGATACGAGCAGTACTTC.

The chain uses TRBV9 and TRBJ2-5; no clear D gene. Looked up from germline, CDR1 is SGDLS and CDR2 is YYNGEE. V was clipped by 5 bases and J by 0 bases, with 17 bases between them. The CDR3 has 16 amino acids. CDR3 sequence reads: CASRIGPHRYQETQYF. In DNA, the CDR3 is TGTGCCAGCAGGATAGGACCCCACCGGTACCAAGAGACCCAGTACTTC.

Remarks on this clonotype: The junction does not match germline at one end; this may be a read error. The chain joins TRBV5-1 to TRBJ2-7, with 8 positions matching TRBD2. Germline V gene data show CDR1 as SGHRS and CDR2 as YFSETQ. This CDR3 region has 16 residues. CDR3 residues: CASILAGGFYPYEQYF. CDR3 DNA: TGCGCCAGCATCTTGGCGGGGGGCTTTTACCCTTACGAGCAGTACTTC.

The chain couples TRBV29-1 to TRBJ1-1; D is uncertain. Between the trimmed V and J ends, which lost 4 bases and 0 bases, there was a span of 9 bases. Germline CDR1 and CDR2: SQVTM and ANQGSEA. The CDR3 consists of 13 residues. The CDR3 DNA reads TGCAGCGTTGGTTTGGTCCTGAACACTGAAGCTTTCTTT. The encoded protein is CSVGLVLNTEAFF.

This clonotype was recorded a few times. V and J are TRBV10-3 and TRBJ1-1; D is perhaps TRBD1 (6 bases). The CDR3 spans 14 residues. Germline CDR1 and CDR2: ENHRY and SYGVKD. Trimming removed 6 bases from V and 1 base from J, with 12 bases in between. CDR3 loop: CAIRGGQPNTEAFF. CDR3 in DNA: TGTGCCATCAGGGGAGGACAGCCGAACACTGAAGCTTTCTTT.

The rearrangement joins TRBV2 to TRBJ1-2; D is undetermined. Trimming removed 2 bases at V and 0 bases at J, with 10 bases between. The germline CDR1 and CDR2 sequences are SNHLY and FYNNEI. The CDR3 totals 15 residues. CDR3 region: CASSERVGANYGYTF. The CDR3 nucleotides read TGTGCCAGCAGTGAACGGGTAGGAGCTAACTATGGCTACACCTTC.